This passage covers 27 T cell receptor beta chains from one sample sequenced in a study of cytomegalovirus exposure and HLA in healthy donors (dated by TCRdb to the late 2010s). Libraries came from the immunoSEQ multiplex PCR assay. A mixture of 60 forward primers for TCR Vbeta segments and 13 reverse primers for TCR Jbeta segments was used in the multiplex PCR. TCRdb re-hosts the immuneACCESS table, in-frame sequences only. Its copies lack some clones; in the studies checked, an unresolved V gene accounts for under half of them, and the cause for the rest is not known. For this sample the table gives some 190,000 clones, of which 70% to 80% were detected only once. The ten biggest clones cover more than 1.4% of the sample. Sequencing was performed on PBMCs. Source of these receptors: a man between 18 and 35 years old in good health and CMV-seronegative.

V usage is TRBV18 and J usage is TRBJ1-1; D is undetermined. This CDR3 is built from 14 residues. Germline V gene sequence: CDR1 KGHSH, CDR2 LQKENI. V was shortened by 3 bases and J by 10 bases, with 18 bases between the two germline ends. CDR3 sequence: CASSPTRGFSAAFF. In DNA form, the CDR3 reads TGTGCCAGCTCACCGACTAGAGGTTTTTCGGCAGCTTTCTTT.

The rearrangement uses TRBV10-3 and TRBJ2-3; D might be TRBD2 (6 bases). The length of the CDR3 is 15 residues. Per germline, CDR1 ENHRY and CDR2 SYGVKD. Trimming cost V 3 bases and J 6 bases, with 16 bases left between them. CDR3 sequence (DNA): TGTGCCATCAGTGACCTACTAGCAAACTACGATACGCAGTATTTT. Encoded protein: CAISDLLANYDTQYF.

The rearrangement joins TRBV7-2 to TRBJ1-1, with D uncertain. Germline V gives CDR1 SGHTA, CDR2 FQGNSA. Trimming removed 3 bases at V and 0 bases at J, with 8 bases between. The CDR3 is made up of 14 amino acids. CDR3 in amino acids: CASSFSPVNTEAFF. The CDR3 DNA sequence: TGTGCCAGCAGCTTCTCCCCGGTGAACACTGAAGCTTTCTTT. Full variable domain (remainder filled in from reference TRBV7-2 and TRBJ1-1): GAGVSQSPSNKVTEKGKDVELRCDPISGHTALYWYRQSLGQGLEFLIYFQGNSAPDKSGLPSDRFSAERTGGSVSTLTIQRTQQEDSAVYLCASSFSPVNTEAFFGQGTRLTVV.

In its sample, this clone was seen once. The chain employs TRBV19 and TRBJ2-3, with TRBD1 matching 8 bases. Germline V gives CDR1 LNHDA, CDR2 SQIVND (reference sequence). The CDR3 extends over 16 amino acids. J gave up 4 bases and V 5 bases, and 11 bases lay outside the gene matches. This CDR3 reads CASSFGTGGMSDTQYF. The CDR3 DNA is TGTGCCAGTAGTTTCGGGACAGGAGGGATGTCAGATACGCAGTATTTT.

The chain has TRBV7-8 and TRBJ2-1; D might be TRBD2 (5 bases). Germline values: CDR1 SGHVS, CDR2 FQNEAQ. The CDR3 spans 16 residues. Trimming pared 3 bases from V and 1 base from J, leaving 13 bases between. CDR3 DNA sequence: TGTGCCAGCAGCTTTCGCCGGGGTGTATCCTACAATGAGCAGTTCTTC. This codes for CASSFRRGVSYNEQFF. Based on the CDR3 plus reference TRBV7-8 and TRBJ2-1, the full variable domain is GAGVSQSPRYKVAKRGQDVALRCDPISGHVSLFWYQQALGQGPEFLTYFQNEAQLDKSGLPSDRFFAERPEGSVSTLKIQRTQQEDSAVYLCASSFRRGVSYNEQFFGPGTRLTVL.

This rearrangement joins TRBV7-2 to TRBJ2-5; 11 positions match TRBD2. This CDR3 region has 18 residues. Trimming at V came to 1 base and at J to 5 bases, leaving 12 bases not matched to a gene. Germline V gene data show CDR1 as SGHTA and CDR2 as FQGNSA. CDR3 sequence (DNA): TGTGCCAGCAGCTTAGGGCGCCGACTAGCGGGAAGGGGGGAGACCCAGTACTTC. This codes for CASSLGRRLAGRGETQYF. The entire variable domain, with the rest obtained from reference TRBV7-2 and TRBJ2-5, is as follows: GAGVSQSPSNKVTEKGKDVELRCDPISGHTALYWYRQSLGQGLEFLIYFQGNSAPDKSGLPSDRFSAERTGGSVSTLTIQRTQQEDSAVYLCASSLGRRLAGRGETQYFGPGTRLLVL.

The chain has TRBV6-6 and TRBJ2-2, with D tentatively TRBD2 (6 bases). The germline V gene encodes CDR1 MNHNY and CDR2 SVGAGI (reference sequence). The CDR3 is 15 residues long. V was trimmed by 5 bases and J by 0 bases, leaving 10 bases between them. In DNA form, the CDR3 reads TGTGCCAGCAGTCCCTCTAGCGCGAACACCGGGGAGCTGTTTTTT. Its protein is CASSPSSANTGELFF.

This chain uses TRBV7-9 with TRBJ2-3; the match to TRBD2 covers 8 bases. CDR1 SEHNR and CDR2 FQNEAQ come from the germline V gene (reference sequence). J gave up 2 bases and V 4 bases, and 14 bases lay outside the gene matches. The CDR3 extends over 18 amino acids. CDR3 sequence (DNA): TGTGCCAGCAGCTCCAACATGGGTAGCGGGGAAAACACAGATACGCAGTATTTT. This translates into CASSSNMGSGENTDTQYF. The full variable domain, rest sourced from reference TRBV7-9 and TRBJ2-3, is DTGVSQNPRHKITKRGQNVTFRCDPISEHNRLYWYRQTLGQGPEFLTYFQNEAQLEKSRLLSDRFSAERPKGSFSTLEIQRTEQGDSAMYLCASSSNMGSGENTDTQYFGPGTRLTVL.

The V and J genes are TRBV5-1 and TRBJ2-5; tentative D call: TRBD1 (7 bases). Between the trimmed V and J ends, which lost 1 base and 5 bases, there was a span of 18 bases. The CDR3 is 16 amino acids. Germline V CDR1 and CDR2: SGHRS, YFSETQ. The CDR3 protein is CASSLFSVQGGETQYF. CDR3 in DNA: TGCGCCAGCAGCTTGTTCTCAGTCCAGGGGGGTGAGACCCAGTACTTC.

The chain combines TRBV5-8 with TRBJ2-6, with D perhaps TRBD1 (5 bases). The CDR3 runs 15 residues. V lost 1 base and J 1 base, leaving 6 bases between the germline ends. Germline V gene sequence: CDR1 SGHTS, CDR2 YDEGEE. The CDR3 sequence: CASSLRGSGANVLTF. Here the CDR3 DNA reads TGTGCCAGCAGCTTGAGGGGATCTGGGGCCAACGTCCTGACTTTC.

This clone was counted a few times. J is TRBJ2-7 and V is TRBV27; TRBD2 aligns across 7 bases. V dropped 6 bases and J dropped 0; count of bases not matched to a gene: 5. The CDR3 runs to 14 residues. Germline loops: CDR1 MNHEY, CDR2 SMNVEV (reference sequence). In DNA, the CDR3 is TGTGCCAGCAGCCGGCGGGAGAGCTCCTACGAGCAGTACTTC. It specifies CASSRRESSYEQYF.

The V call is TRBV4-3, the J call TRBJ2-2, with D perhaps matching TRBD2 (5 bases). V lost 0 bases, J lost 2 bases, and 13 bases lay in between. Germline V gene sequence: CDR1 LGHNA, CDR2 YSLEER. CDR3 length equals 17 residues. The CDR3 sequence: CASSQEIAYYNTGELFF. In nucleotides, the CDR3 is TGCGCCAGCAGCCAAGAGATAGCGTATTACAACACCGGGGAGCTGTTTTTT.

V is TRBV15 and J is TRBJ1-6, with 7 bases lining up with TRBD1. V dropped 1 base and J dropped 9; count of bases not matched to a gene: 3. The CDR3 runs 14 residues. The germline gives CDR1 LNHNV, CDR2 YYDKDF (reference sequence). In DNA form, the CDR3 reads TGTGCCACCAGCAGAGGTCCAGGGGGTTCACCCCTCCACTTT. Protein product: CATSRGPGGSPLHF.

The chain links TRBV5-1 to TRBJ2-1; TRBD2 agrees at 10 bases. There are 17 residues in the CDR3. The germline V gene encodes CDR1 SGHRS and CDR2 YFSETQ. V shed 0 bases and J 5 bases; nucleotides not matched to a gene: 8. CDR3 in DNA: TGCGCCAGCAGCTTGGGCGGGGCTAGCGGGAGAAACAATGAGCAGTTCTTC. Translated, it gives CASSLGGASGRNNEQFF.

This chain connects TRBV5-1 to TRBJ1-2, with 11 bases identical to TRBD1. Losses at the gene ends were 2 bases for V and 5 bases for J; bases not matched to a gene: 5. Germline CDR1 and CDR2: SGHRS and YFSETQ. This CDR3 spans 15 amino acids. The CDR3 nucleotides read TGCGCCAGCAGCTTCAGCGGACAGGGGGCGTATGGCTACACCTTC. Protein product: CASSFSGQGAYGYTF.

J is TRBJ2-2 and V is TRBV7-3; the D gene is possibly TRBD1 (6 bases). The CDR3 length is 13 residues. The germline V and J ends were trimmed by 3 bases and 5 bases, with 7 bases remaining between them. From germline, CDR1 is SGHTA and CDR2 FQGTGA. CDR3 loop: CASSFTGTGELFF. The CDR3 DNA reads as TGTGCCAGCAGCTTTACAGGGACCGGGGAGCTGTTTTTT.

The chain couples TRBV6-5 to TRBJ2-7; tentative D call: TRBD2 (5 bases). CDR1 is MNHEY and CDR2 is SVGAGI in the germline V gene. V lost 2 bases and J 3 bases, leaving 8 bases between the germline ends. The length of the CDR3 is 13 residues. The CDR3 DNA follows: TGTGCCAGCAGTTACGGGGAGATCTACGAGCAGTACTTC. Its translation: CASSYGEIYEQYF.

In its sample, this clone was seen a few times. The V and J genes are TRBV7-9 and TRBJ1-1; D gene uncertain. The CDR3 has 16 residues. V lost 1 base, J lost 0 bases, and 12 bases lay in between. Germline CDR1 is SEHNR and CDR2 is FQNEAQ (reference sequence). This CDR3 is CASSLVAVIMNTEAFF. The CDR3 DNA sequence: TGTGCCAGCAGCTTAGTGGCAGTTATAATGAACACTGAAGCTTTCTTT.

This clone was observed once. V usage is TRBV7-9 and J usage is TRBJ1-2; D may be TRBD1 (5 bases). V was shortened by 0 bases and J by 7 bases, with 6 bases between the two germline ends. Germline CDR1 SEHNR, CDR2 FQNEAQ (reference sequence). This CDR3 is 12 amino acids long. The CDR3 DNA sequence: TGTGCCAGCAGCTTAGCGGGGCTTGGCTACACCTTC. Its translation is CASSLAGLGYTF.

This clone has a single count. The chain couples TRBV5-1 to TRBJ2-3; D ambiguous. This CDR3 is 15 amino acids long. Per the germline V gene, CDR1 is SGHRS and CDR2 is YFSETQ. The ends were cut back, 4 bases at V and 4 bases at J, with 16 bases in the middle. The CDR3 DNA reads TGCGCCAGCAGCCCCCCGCGGTCCGAGGCAGATACGCAGTATTTT. It codes for CASSPPRSEADTQYF.

The chain recombines TRBV15 with TRBJ1-1; the match to TRBD1 covers 7 bases. V shed 0 bases and J 4 bases; nucleotides not matched to a gene: 5. The germline V gene encodes CDR1 LNHNV and CDR2 YYDKDF (reference sequence). The CDR3 sequence is 15 residues long. DNA of the CDR3: TGTGCCACCAGCAGAGATTACCCAGGGGGCACTGAAGCTTTCTTT. Protein: CATSRDYPGGTEAFF.

The chain combines TRBV5-1 with TRBJ2-1, with TRBD1 as a possible D gene (5 bases). V was clipped by 3 bases and J by 10 bases, with 11 bases between them. The CDR3 is made up of 12 amino acids. The germline V gene encodes CDR1 SGHRS and CDR2 YFSETQ. In nucleotides, the CDR3 is TGCGCCAGCAGCTCTCAGGGCCGAGAGCAGTTCTTC. Amino acid sequence: CASSSQGREQFF.

The chain uses TRBV7-2 and TRBJ1-2, with a possible D match to TRBD1 (5 bases). The V and J ends lost 4 bases and 4 bases respectively, with 19 bases between them. The CDR3 is made up of 16 amino acids. Looked up from germline, CDR1 is SGHTA and CDR2 is FQGNSA. The CDR3 spells CASSSAPGILFYGYTF. The CDR3 coding sequence is TGTGCCAGCAGCTCCGCCCCAGGGATTCTCTTCTATGGCTACACCTTC.

Note on this clone: The conserved phenylalanine or tryptophan is not found at the CDR3 terminus, so this likely reflects a read error. The DNA is left out, because the CDR3 cannot be placed on it with certainty; the CDR3 is given as TCRdb lists it. The CDR3 protein is CASSNPGLAVPFI. The chain employs TRBV7-2 and TRBJ2-7; the table's D call of TRBD2 was not tested on the DNA. Germline assignment: CDR1 SGHTA and CDR2 FQGNSA. The CDR3 length equals 13 residues, ends included.

The gene calls are TRBV28 and TRBJ2-2; D not certain. The V gene's germline CDR1 is MDHEN and CDR2 SYDVKM. The CDR3 spans 14 residues. V was clipped by 6 bases and J by 8 bases, with 16 bases between them. CDR3 DNA: TGTGCCAGCAGAGCACAGATTACGATTGGGGAGCTGTTTTTT. Protein sequence: CASRAQITIGELFF.

This chain's CDR3 is CASSPFRDTEAFF. The CDR3 nucleotides read TGTGCCAGCAGCCCCTTCAGGGACACTGAAGCTTTCTTT. The J gene is TRBJ1-1, the V gene TRBV7-2; possible D gene TRBD1, 5 bases. CDR1 SGHTA and CDR2 FQGNSA come from the germline V gene. This CDR3 is built from 13 residues. V shed 5 bases and J shed 3 bases, with 10 bases lying between them.

The V gene is TRBV6-5, the J gene TRBJ2-1; D gene unclear. The ends were cut back, 6 bases at V and 0 bases at J, with 12 bases in the middle. Per the germline V gene, CDR1 is MNHEY and CDR2 is SVGAGI. The CDR3 spans 15 residues. The CDR3 region has the DNA TGTGCCAGCAGCCACGAGTACCCCTCCTACAATGAGCAGTTCTTC. This translates into CASSHEYPSYNEQFF.